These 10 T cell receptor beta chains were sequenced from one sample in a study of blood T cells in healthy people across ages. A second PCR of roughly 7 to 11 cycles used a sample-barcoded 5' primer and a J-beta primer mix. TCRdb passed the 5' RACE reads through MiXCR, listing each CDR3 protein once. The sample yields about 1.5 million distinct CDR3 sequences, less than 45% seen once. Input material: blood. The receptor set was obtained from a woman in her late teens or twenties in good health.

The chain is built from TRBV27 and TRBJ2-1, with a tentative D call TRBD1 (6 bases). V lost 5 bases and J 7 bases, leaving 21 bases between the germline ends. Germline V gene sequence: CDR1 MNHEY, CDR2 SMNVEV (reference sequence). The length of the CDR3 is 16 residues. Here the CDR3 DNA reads TGTGCCAGCAGTCCATATACGAGGGGGTTAAAGAATGAGCAGTTCTTC. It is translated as CASSPYTRGLKNEQFF.

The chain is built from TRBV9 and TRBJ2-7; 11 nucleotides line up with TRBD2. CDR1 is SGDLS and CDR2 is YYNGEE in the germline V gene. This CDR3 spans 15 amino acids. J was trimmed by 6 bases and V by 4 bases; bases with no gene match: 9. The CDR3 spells CASSPFETSGSEQYF. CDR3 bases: TGTGCCAGCAGCCCCTTCGAAACTAGCGGGAGCGAGCAGTACTTC. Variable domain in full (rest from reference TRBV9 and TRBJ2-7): DSGVTQTPKHLITATGQRVTLRCSPRSGDLSVYWYQQSLDQGLQFLIQYYNGEERAKGNILERFSAQQFPDLHSELNLSSLELGDSALYFCASSPFETSGSEQYFGPGTRLTVT.

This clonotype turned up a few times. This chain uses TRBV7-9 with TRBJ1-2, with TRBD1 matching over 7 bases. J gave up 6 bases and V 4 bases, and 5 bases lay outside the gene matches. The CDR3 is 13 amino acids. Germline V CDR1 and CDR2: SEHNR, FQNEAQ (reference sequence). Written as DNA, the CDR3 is TGTGCCAGCAGCTCTTATCAGGGGGATGGCTACACCTTC. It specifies CASSSYQGDGYTF.

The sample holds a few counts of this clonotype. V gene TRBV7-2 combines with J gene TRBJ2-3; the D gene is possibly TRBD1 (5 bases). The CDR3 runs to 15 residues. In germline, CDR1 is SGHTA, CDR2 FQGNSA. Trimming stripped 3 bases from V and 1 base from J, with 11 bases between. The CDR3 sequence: CASSFKARGTDTQYF. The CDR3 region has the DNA TGTGCCAGCAGCTTCAAGGCCAGGGGCACAGATACGCAGTATTTT.

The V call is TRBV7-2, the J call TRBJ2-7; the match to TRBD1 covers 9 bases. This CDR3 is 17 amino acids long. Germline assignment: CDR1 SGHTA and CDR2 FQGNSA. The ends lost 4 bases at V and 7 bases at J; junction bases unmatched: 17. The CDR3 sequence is CASSSTLQGAGYNEQYF. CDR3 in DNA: TGTGCCAGCAGCTCGACTTTACAGGGGGCTGGATACAATGAGCAGTACTTC.

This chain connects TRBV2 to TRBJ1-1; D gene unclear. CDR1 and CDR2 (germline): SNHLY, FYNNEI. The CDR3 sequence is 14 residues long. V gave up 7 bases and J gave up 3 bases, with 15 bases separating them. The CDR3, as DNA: TGTGCCAGCATCTTGGGCCCAAGGGACACTGAAGCTTTCTTT. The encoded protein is CASILGPRDTEAFF. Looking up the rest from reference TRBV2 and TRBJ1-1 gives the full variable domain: EPEVTQTPSHQVTQMGQEVILRCVPISNHLYFYWYRQILGQKVEFLVSFYNNEISEKSEIFDDQFSVERPDGSNFTLKIRSTKLEDSAMYFCASILGPRDTEAFFGQGTRLTVV.

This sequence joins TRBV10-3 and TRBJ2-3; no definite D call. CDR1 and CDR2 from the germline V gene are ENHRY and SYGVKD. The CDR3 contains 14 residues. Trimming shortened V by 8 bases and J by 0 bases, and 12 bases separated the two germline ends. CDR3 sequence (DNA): TGTGCCATCGGCGACACGACTAGCACAGATACGCAGTATTTT. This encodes CAIGDTTSTDTQYF.

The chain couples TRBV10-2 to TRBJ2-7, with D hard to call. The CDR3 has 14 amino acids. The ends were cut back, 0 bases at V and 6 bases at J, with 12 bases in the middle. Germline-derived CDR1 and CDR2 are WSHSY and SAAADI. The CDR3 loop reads CASSESILPGEQYF. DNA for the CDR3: TGCGCCAGCAGTGAGTCAATACTCCCTGGCGAGCAGTACTTC.

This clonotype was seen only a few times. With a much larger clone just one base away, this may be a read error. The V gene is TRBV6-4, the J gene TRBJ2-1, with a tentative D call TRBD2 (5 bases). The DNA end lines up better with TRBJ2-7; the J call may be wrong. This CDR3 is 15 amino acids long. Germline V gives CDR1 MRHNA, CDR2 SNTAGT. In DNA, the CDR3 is TGTGCCAGCAGTGATTCGGGGAGCTCCTACAATGAGCAGTACTTC. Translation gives CASSDSGSSYNEQYF.

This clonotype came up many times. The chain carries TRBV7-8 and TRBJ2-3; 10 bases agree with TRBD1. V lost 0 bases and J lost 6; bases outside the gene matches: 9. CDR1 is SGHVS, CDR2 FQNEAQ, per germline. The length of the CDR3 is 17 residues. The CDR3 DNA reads TGTGCCAGCAGCTTAGCTGGGACAGGGGCTGGAGGGGATACGCAGTATTTT. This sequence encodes CASSLAGTGAGGDTQYF.